This T cell receptor (beta chain) came from a study of molecular identifiers for immune sequencing clone quantification. Germline CDR1 is LNHNV and CDR2 is YYDKDF (reference sequence). The CDR3 has 14 amino acids. V dropped 1 base and J dropped 6 bases, with 9 bases sitting between them. TCRdb recomputed calls from the PCR reads with MiXCR, one row per CDR3 protein. The table lists over 85,000 distinct CDR3 sequences, under 40% of them singletons, with about 9.7% in the top ten. The table lists this clonotype with a few counts. This TCR came from a human donor in good health. Some libraries in this study had Jurkat cell RNA spiked in. Input material: naive CD8+ T cells from blood, with Jurkat cell RNA spiked in. Subset reported: FACS-sorted CD8+CD4-CCR7+CD45RA+ naive T cells. The chain recombines TRBV15 with TRBJ1-4; unclear D gene. This CDR3 is CATSRVGYYEKLFF. As DNA, the CDR3 is TGTGCCACCAGCAGAGTGGGTTATTATGAAAAACTGTTTTTT.